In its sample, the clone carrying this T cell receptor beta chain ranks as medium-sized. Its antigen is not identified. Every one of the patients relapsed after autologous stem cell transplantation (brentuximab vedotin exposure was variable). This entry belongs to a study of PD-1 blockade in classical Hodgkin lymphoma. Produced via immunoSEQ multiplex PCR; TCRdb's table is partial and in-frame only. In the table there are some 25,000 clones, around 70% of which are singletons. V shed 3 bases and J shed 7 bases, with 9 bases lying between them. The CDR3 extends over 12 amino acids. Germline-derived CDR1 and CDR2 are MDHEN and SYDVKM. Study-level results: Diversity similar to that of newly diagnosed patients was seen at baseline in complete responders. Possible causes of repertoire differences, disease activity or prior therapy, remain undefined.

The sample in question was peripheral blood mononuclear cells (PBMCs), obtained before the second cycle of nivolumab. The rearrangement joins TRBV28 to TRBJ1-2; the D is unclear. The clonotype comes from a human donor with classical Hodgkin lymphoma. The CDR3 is CASSLRESGYTF. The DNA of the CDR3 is TGTGCCAGCAGTTTGCGGGAGAGTGGCTACACCTTC.